This entry features one TCR beta chain sequence. Antigen specificity is unknown. The sample is drawn from a study of cytomegalovirus exposure and HLA in healthy donors. Study-level background: Researchers found that under 90% of just under 400 genotyped donors fell within the Caucasian-associated ancestry cluster.

Study-wide results and caveats: Using the classifier, cytomegalovirus status was reportedly diagnosed with high specificity and sensitivity.

Primers: 60 Vbeta forward and 13 Jbeta reverse. Assay: immunoSEQ multiplex PCR; the TCRdb copy retains only in-frame clones and omits some. The profile shows 200,000 to 300,000 clones, roughly 81% of them singletons. With 4 bases clipped from V and 5 bases from J, the junction kept 5 bases outside the gene matches. The germline CDR1 and CDR2 sequences are SEHNR and FQNEAQ (reference sequence). There are 14 residues in the CDR3. The receptor's source is a woman in her forties in good health and CMV-seropositive. The V call is TRBV7-9, the J call TRBJ1-1; 9 bases map to TRBD1. Input material: PBMCs. This CDR3 is CASSSGTGTTEAFF. CDR3 nucleotide sequence: TGTGCCAGCAGCTCCGGGACAGGGACGACTGAAGCTTTCTTT.